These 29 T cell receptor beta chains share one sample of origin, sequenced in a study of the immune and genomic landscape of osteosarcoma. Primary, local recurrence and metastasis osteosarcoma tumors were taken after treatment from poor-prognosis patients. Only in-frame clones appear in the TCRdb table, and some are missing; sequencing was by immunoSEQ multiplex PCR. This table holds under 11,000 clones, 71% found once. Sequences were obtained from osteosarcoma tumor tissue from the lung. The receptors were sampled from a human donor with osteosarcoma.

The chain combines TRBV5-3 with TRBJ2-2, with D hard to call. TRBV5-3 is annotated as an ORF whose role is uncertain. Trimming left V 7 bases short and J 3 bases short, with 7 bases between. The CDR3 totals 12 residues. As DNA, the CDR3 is TGTGCCAGAGGTCGGGACACCGGGGAGCTGTTTTTT. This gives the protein CARGRDTGELFF.

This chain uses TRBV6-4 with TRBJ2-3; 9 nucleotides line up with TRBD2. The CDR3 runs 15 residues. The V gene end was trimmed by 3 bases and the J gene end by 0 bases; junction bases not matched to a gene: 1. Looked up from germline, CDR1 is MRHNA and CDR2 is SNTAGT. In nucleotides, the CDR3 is TGTGCCAGCAGTGAACTAGCGGGTAGCACAGATACGCAGTATTTT. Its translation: CASSELAGSTDTQYF.

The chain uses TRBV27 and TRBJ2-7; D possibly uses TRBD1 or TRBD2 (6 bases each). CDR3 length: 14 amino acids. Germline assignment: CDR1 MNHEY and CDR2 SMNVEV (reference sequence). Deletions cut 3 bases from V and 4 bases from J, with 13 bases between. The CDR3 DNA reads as TGTGCCAGCAGTTTTCGGGGGCGCGGTTACGAGCAGTACTTC. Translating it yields CASSFRGRGYEQYF.

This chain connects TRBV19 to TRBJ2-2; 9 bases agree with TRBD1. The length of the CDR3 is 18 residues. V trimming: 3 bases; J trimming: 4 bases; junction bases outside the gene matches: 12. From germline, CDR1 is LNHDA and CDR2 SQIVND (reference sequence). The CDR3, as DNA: TGTGCCAGTAGTATCGATGCCAACAGGGGGCTTCTCACCGGGGAGCTGTTTTTT. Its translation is CASSIDANRGLLTGELFF.

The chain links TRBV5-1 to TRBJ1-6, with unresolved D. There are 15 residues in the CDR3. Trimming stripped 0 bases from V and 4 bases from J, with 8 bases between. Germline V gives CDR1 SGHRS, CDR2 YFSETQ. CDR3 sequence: CASSLERGYNSPLHF. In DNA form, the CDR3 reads TGCGCCAGCAGCTTGGAACGGGGTTATAATTCACCCCTCCACTTT.

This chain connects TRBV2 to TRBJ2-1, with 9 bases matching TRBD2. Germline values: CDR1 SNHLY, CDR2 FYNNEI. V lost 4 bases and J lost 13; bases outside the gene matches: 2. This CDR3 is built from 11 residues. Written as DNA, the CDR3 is TGTGCCAGCAGTGTCCTAGCGGGACAGTTCTTC. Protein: CASSVLAGQFF.

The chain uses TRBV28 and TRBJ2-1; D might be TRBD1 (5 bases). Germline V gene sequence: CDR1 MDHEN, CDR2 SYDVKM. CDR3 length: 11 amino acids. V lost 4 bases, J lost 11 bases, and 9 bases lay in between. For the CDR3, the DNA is TGTGCCAGCAGTTACGCAGGGAAGCAGTTCTTC. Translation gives CASSYAGKQFF. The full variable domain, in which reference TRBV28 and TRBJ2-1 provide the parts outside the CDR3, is DVKVTQSSRYLVKRTGEKVFLECVQDMDHENMFWYRQDPGLGLRLIYFSYDVKMKEKGDIPEGYSVSREKKERFSLILESASTNQTSMYLCASSYAGKQFFGPGTRLTVL.

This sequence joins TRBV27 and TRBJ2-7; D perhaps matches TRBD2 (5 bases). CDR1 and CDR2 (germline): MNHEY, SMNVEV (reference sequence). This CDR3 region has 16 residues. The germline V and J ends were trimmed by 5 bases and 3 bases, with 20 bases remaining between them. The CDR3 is CASSPGFGDFHYEQYF. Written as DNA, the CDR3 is TGTGCCAGCAGTCCGGGGTTCGGGGATTTCCACTACGAGCAGTACTTC.

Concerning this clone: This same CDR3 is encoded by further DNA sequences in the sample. CDR3 sequence reads: CASRKTGRNQPQHF. The CDR3 DNA reads TGTGCCAGCAGAAAGACAGGGAGGAATCAGCCCCAGCATTTT. V gene TRBV6-6 combines with J gene TRBJ1-5; 7 bases are shared with TRBD1. There are 14 residues in the CDR3. Germline V lookup: CDR1 MNHNY, CDR2 SVGAGI (reference sequence). V lost 6 bases to trimming and J lost 4 bases; unmatched junction nucleotides: 6.

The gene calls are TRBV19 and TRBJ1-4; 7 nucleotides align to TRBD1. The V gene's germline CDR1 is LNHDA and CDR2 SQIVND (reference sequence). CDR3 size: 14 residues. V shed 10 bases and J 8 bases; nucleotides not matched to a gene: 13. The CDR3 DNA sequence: TGTGCCACCAGATTGTCTCAGGGGGGCGAAAAACTGTTTTTT. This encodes CATRLSQGGEKLFF.

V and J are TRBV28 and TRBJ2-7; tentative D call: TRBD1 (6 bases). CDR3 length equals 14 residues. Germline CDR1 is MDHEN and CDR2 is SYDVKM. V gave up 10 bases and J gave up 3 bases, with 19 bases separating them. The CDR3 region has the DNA TGTGCCACCTACCGTCGGGGACAAAACTACGAGCAGTACTTC. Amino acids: CATYRRGQNYEQYF.

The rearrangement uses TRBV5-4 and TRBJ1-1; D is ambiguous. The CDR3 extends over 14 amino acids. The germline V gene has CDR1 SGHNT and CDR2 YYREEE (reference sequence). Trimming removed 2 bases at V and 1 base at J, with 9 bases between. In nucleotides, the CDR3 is TGTGCCAGCAGCTTCGCGGCGGGGAACACTGAAGCTTTCTTT. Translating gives CASSFAAGNTEAFF.

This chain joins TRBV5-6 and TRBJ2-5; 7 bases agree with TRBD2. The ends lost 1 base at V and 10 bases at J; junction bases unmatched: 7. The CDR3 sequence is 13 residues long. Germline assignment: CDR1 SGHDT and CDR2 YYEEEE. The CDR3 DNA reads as TGTGCCAGCAGCTTGCCTAGCGGAGAGGGCCAGTACTTC. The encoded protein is CASSLPSGEGQYF. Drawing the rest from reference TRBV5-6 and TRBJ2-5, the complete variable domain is DAGVTQSPTHLIKTRGQQVTLRCSPKSGHDTVSWYQQALGQGPQFIFQYYEEEERQRGNFPDRFSGHQFPNYSSELNVNALLLGDSALYLCASSLPSGEGQYFGPGTRLLVL.

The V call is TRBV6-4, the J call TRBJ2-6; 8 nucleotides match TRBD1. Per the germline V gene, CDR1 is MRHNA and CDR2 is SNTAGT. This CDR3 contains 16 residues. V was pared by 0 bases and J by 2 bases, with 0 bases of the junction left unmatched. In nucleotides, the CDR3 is TGTGCCAGCAGTGACTCGACAGGGGCTGGGGCCAACGTCCTGACTTTC. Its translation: CASSDSTGAGANVLTF.

For the CDR3, the DNA is TGTGCCAGTAGTAAAGCGACAGGGGCGTTCTACGAGCAGTACTTC. This translates into CASSKATGAFYEQYF. This chain links TRBV19 with TRBJ2-7; 8 bases fit TRBD1. Per the germline V gene, CDR1 is LNHDA and CDR2 is SQIVND (reference sequence). After removal of 4 bases from V and 3 bases from J, the junction contained 8 bases not matched to a gene. This CDR3 is built from 15 residues.

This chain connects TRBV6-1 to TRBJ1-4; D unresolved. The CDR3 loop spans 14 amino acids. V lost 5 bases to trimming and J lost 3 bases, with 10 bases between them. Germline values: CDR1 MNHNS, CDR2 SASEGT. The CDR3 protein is CASSPEAPNEKLFF. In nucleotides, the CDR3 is TGTGCCAGCAGTCCAGAAGCACCTAATGAAAAACTGTTTTTT.

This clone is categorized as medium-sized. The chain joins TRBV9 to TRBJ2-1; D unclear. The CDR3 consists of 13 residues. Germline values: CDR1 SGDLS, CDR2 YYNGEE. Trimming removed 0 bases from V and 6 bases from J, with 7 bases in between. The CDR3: CASSVDLTNEQFF. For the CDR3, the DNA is TGTGCCAGCAGCGTAGACCTGACCAATGAGCAGTTCTTC.

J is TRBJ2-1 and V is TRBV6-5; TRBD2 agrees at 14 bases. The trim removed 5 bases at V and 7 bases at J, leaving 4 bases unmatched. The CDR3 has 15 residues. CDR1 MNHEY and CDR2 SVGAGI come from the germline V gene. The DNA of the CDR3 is TGTGCCAGCAGTCAAGGGACTAGCGGGAGTAATGAGCAGTTCTTC. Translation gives CASSQGTSGSNEQFF.

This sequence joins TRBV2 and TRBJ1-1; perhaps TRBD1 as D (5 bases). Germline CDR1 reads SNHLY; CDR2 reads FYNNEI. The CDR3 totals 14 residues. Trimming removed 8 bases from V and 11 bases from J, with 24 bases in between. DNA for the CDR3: TGTGCCAGCCCCCGGGAGGGGATGAACAAGCGGGCTTTCTTT. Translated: CASPREGMNKRAFF.

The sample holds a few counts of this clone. CDR3 amino acids: CSVEDETSLYEQYF. Here the CDR3 DNA reads TGCAGCGTTGAAGATGAGACTAGCCTCTACGAGCAGTACTTC. The genes are TRBV29-1 and TRBJ2-7; TRBD2 matches at 7 bases. V trimming: 0 bases; J trimming: 3 bases; junction bases outside the gene matches: 5. Germline values: CDR1 SQVTM, CDR2 ANQGSEA. The CDR3 has 14 amino acids.

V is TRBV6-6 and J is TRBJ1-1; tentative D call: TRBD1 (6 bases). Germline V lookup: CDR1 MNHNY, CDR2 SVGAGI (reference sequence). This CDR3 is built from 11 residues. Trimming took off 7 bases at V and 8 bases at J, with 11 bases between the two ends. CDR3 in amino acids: CASTYDREAFF. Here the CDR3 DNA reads TGTGCCAGCACCTACGACAGGGAAGCTTTCTTT.

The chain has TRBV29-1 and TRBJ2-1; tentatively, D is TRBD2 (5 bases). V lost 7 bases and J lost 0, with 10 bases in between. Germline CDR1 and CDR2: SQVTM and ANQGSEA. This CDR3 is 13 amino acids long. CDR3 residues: CSGLEVSYNEQFF. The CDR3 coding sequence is TGCAGCGGCCTGGAGGTCTCCTACAATGAGCAGTTCTTC.

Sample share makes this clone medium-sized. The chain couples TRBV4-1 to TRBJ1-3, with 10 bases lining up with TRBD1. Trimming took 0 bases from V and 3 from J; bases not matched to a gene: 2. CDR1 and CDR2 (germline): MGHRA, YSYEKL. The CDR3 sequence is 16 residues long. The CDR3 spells CASSQEGQGLGNTIYF. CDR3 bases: TGCGCCAGCAGCCAAGAGGGACAGGGGCTTGGAAACACCATATATTTT.

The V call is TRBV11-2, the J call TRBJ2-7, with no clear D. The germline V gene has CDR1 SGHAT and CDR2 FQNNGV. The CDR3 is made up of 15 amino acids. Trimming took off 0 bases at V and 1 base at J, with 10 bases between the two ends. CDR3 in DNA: TGTGCCAGCAGCTTAGATTCCCGGGTTTCCTACGAGCAGTACTTC. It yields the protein CASSLDSRVSYEQYF.

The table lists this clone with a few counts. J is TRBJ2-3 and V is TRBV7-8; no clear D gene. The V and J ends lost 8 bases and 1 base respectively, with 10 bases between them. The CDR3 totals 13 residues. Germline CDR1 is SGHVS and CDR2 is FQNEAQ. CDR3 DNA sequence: TGTGCCAGCCGTGGGCTGCGCACAGATACGCAGTATTTT. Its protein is CASRGLRTDTQYF.

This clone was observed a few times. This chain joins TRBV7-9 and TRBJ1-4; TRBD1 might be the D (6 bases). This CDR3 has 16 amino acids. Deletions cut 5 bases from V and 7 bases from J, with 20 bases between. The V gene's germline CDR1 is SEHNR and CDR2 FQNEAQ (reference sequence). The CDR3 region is CASSPRRGRGGEKLFF. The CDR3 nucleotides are TGTGCCAGCAGCCCCAGGAGAGGCAGGGGCGGTGAAAAACTGTTTTTT.

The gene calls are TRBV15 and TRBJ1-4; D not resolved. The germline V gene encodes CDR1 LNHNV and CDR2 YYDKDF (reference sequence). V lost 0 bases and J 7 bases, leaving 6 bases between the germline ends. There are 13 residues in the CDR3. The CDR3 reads CATSRDRIEKLFF. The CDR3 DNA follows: TGTGCCACCAGCAGAGATAGAATTGAAAAACTGTTTTTT.

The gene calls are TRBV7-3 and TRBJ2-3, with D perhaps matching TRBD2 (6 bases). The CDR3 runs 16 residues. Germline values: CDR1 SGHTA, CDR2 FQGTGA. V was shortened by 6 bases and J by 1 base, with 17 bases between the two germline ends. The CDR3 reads CASSSEGRGGTDTQYF. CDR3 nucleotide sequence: TGTGCCAGCAGTTCGGAGGGTCGTGGGGGCACAGATACGCAGTATTTT.

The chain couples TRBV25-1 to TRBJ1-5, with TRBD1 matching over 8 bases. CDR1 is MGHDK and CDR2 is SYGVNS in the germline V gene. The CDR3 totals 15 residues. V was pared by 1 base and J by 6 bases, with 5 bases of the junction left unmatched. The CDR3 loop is CASSELDREGQPQHF. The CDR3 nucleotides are TGTGCCAGCAGTGAATTGGACAGGGAGGGTCAGCCCCAGCATTTT. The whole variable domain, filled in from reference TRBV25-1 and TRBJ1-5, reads EADIYQTPRYLVIGTGKKITLECSQTMGHDKMYWYQQDPGMELHLIHYSYGVNSTEKGDLSSESTVSRIRTEHFPLTLESARPSHTSQYLCASSELDREGQPQHFGDGTRLSIL.